This T cell receptor (beta chain) is drawn from a study of Graves' ophthalmopathy and Graves' hyperthyroidism listed by TCRdb under 2018. Regarding the study in general: Peripheral blood samples were taken at the time of initial diagnosis, before any treatment was given. The independent validation cohort included about 20 hyperthyroidism patients plus 17 patients who later progressed from hyperthyroidism to ophthalmopathy. Following sampling, methimazole starting at 30 mg daily was administered to hyperthyroidism patients, and high-dose intravenous methylprednisolone was administered to ophthalmopathy patients. In total, some 130 blood samples were TCR-sequenced: 40 to 45 ophthalmopathy, under 85 hyperthyroidism and some 17 hyperthyroidism-to-ophthalmopathy patients. In several hyperthyroidism patients, the T-cell repertoires found in thyroid tissue were compared with those found in blood. To explore V-J signatures that distinguish ophthalmopathy from hyperthyroidism, a discovery set of about a hundred patients was enrolled, made up of 40 to 45 with ophthalmopathy and fewer than 60 with stable hyperthyroidism. The roughly 100 discovery patients were randomly split 7:3 into training and test sets. The study used TCR beta repertoire signatures to distinguish Graves' ophthalmopathy from Graves' hyperthyroidism and to predict progression to ophthalmopathy.

For repertoire sequencing, TCR beta CDR3 regions were amplified from RNA transcripts. The first round of RT-PCR was done with HTBI primers and the Qiagen OneStep RT-PCR kit, and was followed by a second round of multiplex PCR, then size selection and purification. Libraries were sequenced paired-end with 100 bp reads on an Illumina HiSeq2000. The study's processing was this. SOAPnuke was used to process the reads, throwing out any read that had adapters, had uncalled bases, had a mean Phred below 15, or lacked an exact constant-primer or identifier match. COPE v1.2.5 was used to merge the high-quality paired reads. Each unique nucleotide sequence was defined as a clonotype, and clonotypes were aligned to IMGT TRB V, D and J references with MiTCR v1.1. Only V-J combinations with frequency above 0.0001 were analysed, covering over 99% of repertoires. For each V-J combination, a TCR clonal expansion and chaos score was defined as F50 clonal expansion divided by the chaos observed in the TCRdist matrix. Welch's t-statistics and random forest were used to reduce features to more than ten V-J combinations, which were fed into a naive Bayes classifier. Thyroid-blood repertoire similarity was quantified with the Morisita-Horn index. TCRdb reprocessing: public reads trimmed at Q25 with fastp, clones called with MiXCR, in-frame beta chains kept. Each entry merges the rows of one CDR3 protein and shows their most common DNA and genes. None of the V and J calls come from the authors' own analysis; TCRdb made them. The sample has some 200,000 distinct CDR3 sequences on record, approximately 28% of them singletons. The ten largest clones add up to approximately 9.1% of the sample.

This clonotype was observed at least ten times. Which antigen it targets is not known. No conserved phenylalanine or tryptophan is present at the end of the CDR3, so a read error is the likely explanation. Trimming at the junction amounts to 4 bases on V and 2 bases on J, and the germline ends lie 12 bases apart. 14 amino acids form the CDR3, both terminal residues included. Kept here is only the CDR3 DNA, which spans 42 bases and is read in frame from base 1. Results and caveats for the whole study, not just this receptor: No statistical method was used to predetermine the sample size, and group allocation was not hidden from the investigators. In validation, the model predicted ophthalmopathy progression with less than 71% sensitivity and around 72% specificity; 12 predicted patients were CT-confirmed with GO in a median of approximately 6.2 months. Most of the expanded thyroid clonotypes with a frequency above 0.001 were also detected in blood, and it was suggested that the thyroid immune response may be reflected by blood repertoires. In cross-validation, the 13-signature model distinguished ophthalmopathy from stable hyperthyroidism with nearly 90% sensitivity and about 84% specificity, and in the test set the corresponding values were about 80% and 75%.

Patients with ophthalmopathy had moderately to severely active disease, with a Clinical Activity Score of 3 or more, a NOSPECS grade of 4 or more, and a disease duration of less than 3 months. Patients with other autoimmune diseases, uncontrolled infections, pregnancy or lactation were excluded from the study. Diagnosis relied on clinical symptoms, serum thyroxine, TRAb, thyroid ultrasound and orbital computed tomography. PBMCs were isolated from more than 8 ml of fresh peripheral blood by Ficoll-Paque density gradient centrifugation. Total RNA was extracted using Trizol reagent, and RNA quality was checked on an Agilent 2100 Bioanalyzer.

This TCR was sampled from a man aged 45-60 years with Graves' ophthalmopathy. Donor details come from another sample of the same person, matched by shared clones. Input material: peripheral blood. Recombination linked TRBV12-3 or TRBV12-4 to TRBJ2-7, with no D gene named confidently. The CDR3 sequence is CASSSLAKTYEQYS. The sequence in DNA is TGTGCCAGCAGTTCTTTGGCCAAAACCTACGAGCAGTACTCC.